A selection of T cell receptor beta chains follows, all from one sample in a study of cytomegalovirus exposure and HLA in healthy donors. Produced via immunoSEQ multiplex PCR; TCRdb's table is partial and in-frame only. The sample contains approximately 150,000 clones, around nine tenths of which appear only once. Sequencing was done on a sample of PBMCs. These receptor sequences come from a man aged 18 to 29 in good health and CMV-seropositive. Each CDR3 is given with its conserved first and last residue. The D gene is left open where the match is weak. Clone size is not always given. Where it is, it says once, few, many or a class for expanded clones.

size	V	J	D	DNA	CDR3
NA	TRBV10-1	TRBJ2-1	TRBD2	TGCGCCAGCAGTGAGATAGCGGGAGTACATGAGCAGTTCTTC	CASSEIAGVHEQFF
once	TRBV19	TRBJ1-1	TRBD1	TGTGCCAGTAGTCAAAGGGACAGGCCGAACACTGAAGCTTTCTTT	CASSQRDRPNTEAFF
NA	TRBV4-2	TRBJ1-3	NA	TGTGCCAGCAGCCGATACGGGACTGCAAACTCTGGAAACACCATATATTTT	CASSRYGTANSGNTIYF
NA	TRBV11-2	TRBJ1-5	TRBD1	TGTGCCAGCAGCTTAGGGGGCCCCTTCGACAGGGTACTCAATCAGCCCCAGCATTTT	CASSLGGPFDRVLNQPQHF
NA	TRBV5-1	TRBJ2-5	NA	TGCGCCAGCAGCTCCACGGGGTGGGCCCAAGAGACCCAGTACTTC	CASSSTGWAQETQYF
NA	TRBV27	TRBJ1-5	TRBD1	TGTGCCAGCAGCATAGGAAAGGGGGCCCTCAATCAGCCCCAGCATTTT	CASSIGKGALNQPQHF
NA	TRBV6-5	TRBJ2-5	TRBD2	TGTGCCAGCAGTTACTTGACTAGCGGCAGAGAGACCCAGTACTTC	CASSYLTSGRETQYF
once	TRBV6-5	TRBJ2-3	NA	TGTGCCAGCAGTTACTATAGTGACACAGATACGCAGTATTTT	CASSYYSDTDTQYF
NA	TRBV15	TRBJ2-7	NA	TGTGCCACCAGTGGGGAGCTCACACCCAGCTACGAGCAGTACTTC	CATSGELTPSYEQYF
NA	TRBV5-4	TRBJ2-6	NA	TGTGCCACTGGGGCTAGGCACTCTGGGGCCAACGTCCTGACTTTC	CATGARHSGANVLTF
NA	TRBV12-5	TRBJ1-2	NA	TGTGCTAGTGGCCGAGAAGACGGAGGAGGCTACACCTTC	CASGREDGGGYTF